This passage covers 9 T cell receptor beta chains from one sample sequenced in a study of cytomegalovirus exposure and HLA in healthy donors. Amplification used 60 Vbeta primers and 13 Jbeta primers. Sequenced by immunoSEQ multiplex PCR; TCRdb stores in-frame clones only, minus some. The sample holds about 110,000 clones, approximately 86% seen once. Sequencing was done on a sample of PBMCs. These receptors originate from a man in his forties in good health and CMV-seronegative.

The chain is built from TRBV7-9 and TRBJ2-5, with D perhaps matching TRBD1 (6 bases). Germline V gives CDR1 SEHNR, CDR2 FQNEAQ (reference sequence). The CDR3 has 14 amino acids. V was shortened by 5 bases and J by 5 bases, with 15 bases between the two germline ends. The CDR3 is CASSLLGQGETQYF. CDR3 DNA sequence: TGTGCCAGCAGCCTGCTGGGGCAGGGGGAGACCCAGTACTTC.

The CDR3 reads CATGGGTELFF. CDR3 DNA: TGTGCCACCGGGGGGGGTACGGAACTGTTTTTT. The chain employs TRBV15 and TRBJ1-4, with D tentatively TRBD1 (5 bases). Germline V gives CDR1 LNHNV, CDR2 YYDKDF (reference sequence). V was clipped by 8 bases and J by 12 bases, with 13 bases between them. The CDR3 is 11 residues long.

The chain links TRBV5-1 to TRBJ2-1; TRBD2 matches 13 bases. Trimming cost V 3 bases and J 0 bases; bases outside gene matches: 3. CDR3 size: 17 residues. Germline lookup yields CDR1 SGHRS and CDR2 YFSETQ. As DNA, the CDR3 is TGCGCCAGCAGCTGGGGACTAGCGGGGACCTCCTACAATGAGCAGTTCTTC. Translation gives CASSWGLAGTSYNEQFF.

V usage is TRBV7-9 and J usage is TRBJ2-3; D is perhaps TRBD2 (6 bases). CDR3 length: 15 residues. Germline V CDR1 and CDR2: SEHNR, FQNEAQ (reference sequence). V lost 1 base, J lost 3 bases, and 11 bases lay in between. CDR3 sequence (DNA): TGTGCCAGCAGCTTAGGGACTAAGATAACAGATACGCAGTATTTT. This gives the protein CASSLGTKITDTQYF.

The V gene is TRBV18, the J gene TRBJ1-1; no definite D call. CDR3 size: 14 residues. CDR1 and CDR2 (germline): KGHSH, LQKENI. V shed 3 bases and J shed 5 bases, with 13 bases lying between them. The CDR3 DNA is TGTGCCAGCTCACCGACCGGGAGGGCTACTGAAGCTTTCTTT. Translated: CASSPTGRATEAFF.

The rearrangement uses TRBV18 and TRBJ1-1; 8 positions agree with TRBD1. Trimming took 3 bases from V and 6 from J; bases not matched to a gene: 6. Germline V lookup: CDR1 KGHSH, CDR2 LQKENI. CDR3 length: 14 residues. Here the CDR3 reads CASSPKTGVSEAFF. DNA for the CDR3: TGTGCCAGCTCACCCAAGACAGGGGTCTCTGAAGCTTTCTTT.

The chain combines TRBV28 with TRBJ1-4; D is perhaps TRBD1 (6 bases). The germline CDR1 and CDR2 sequences are MDHEN and SYDVKM. The CDR3 consists of 14 residues. V lost 4 bases and J 6 bases, leaving 12 bases between the germline ends. The CDR3 spells CASSSPPGDEKLFF. In nucleotides, the CDR3 is TGTGCCAGCAGTTCCCCGCCAGGGGATGAAAAACTGTTTTTT.

This chain joins TRBV7-2 and TRBJ1-5, with D unresolved. The V and J ends lost 3 bases and 6 bases respectively, with 9 bases between them. The CDR3 totals 13 residues. The germline gives CDR1 SGHTA, CDR2 FQGNSA. The CDR3 loop is CASSFTPVQPQHF. CDR3 DNA: TGTGCCAGCAGCTTTACCCCAGTTCAGCCCCAGCATTTT.

J is TRBJ2-2 and V is TRBV9, with 8 bases lining up with TRBD1. CDR1 is SGDLS and CDR2 is YYNGEE in the germline V gene. V dropped 7 bases and J dropped 6; count of bases not matched to a gene: 5. The CDR3 is made up of 13 amino acids. CDR3 sequence reads: CASGDRSAGELFF. CDR3 DNA sequence: TGTGCCAGCGGGGACAGGTCCGCCGGGGAGCTGTTTTTT.